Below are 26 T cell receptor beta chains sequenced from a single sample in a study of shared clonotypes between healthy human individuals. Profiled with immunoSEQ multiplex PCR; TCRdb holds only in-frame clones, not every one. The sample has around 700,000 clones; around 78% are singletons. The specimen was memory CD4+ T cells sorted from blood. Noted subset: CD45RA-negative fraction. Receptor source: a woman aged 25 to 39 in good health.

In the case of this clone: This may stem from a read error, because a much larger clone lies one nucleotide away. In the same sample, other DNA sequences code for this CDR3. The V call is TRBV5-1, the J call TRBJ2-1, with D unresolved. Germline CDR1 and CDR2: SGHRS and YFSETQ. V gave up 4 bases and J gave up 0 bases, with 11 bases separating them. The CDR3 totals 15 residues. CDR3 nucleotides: TGCGCCAGCAGCCCCGACTCGAGCTCCTACAATGAGCAGTTCTTC. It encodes CASSPDSSSYNEQFF.

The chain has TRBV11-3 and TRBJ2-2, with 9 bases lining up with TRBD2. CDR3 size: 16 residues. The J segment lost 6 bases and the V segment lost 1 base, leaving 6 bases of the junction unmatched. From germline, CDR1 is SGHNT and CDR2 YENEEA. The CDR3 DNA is TGTGCCAGCAGCTTAGGGAGTAGCGGGAGACCCGGGGAGCTGTTTTTT. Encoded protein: CASSLGSSGRPGELFF.

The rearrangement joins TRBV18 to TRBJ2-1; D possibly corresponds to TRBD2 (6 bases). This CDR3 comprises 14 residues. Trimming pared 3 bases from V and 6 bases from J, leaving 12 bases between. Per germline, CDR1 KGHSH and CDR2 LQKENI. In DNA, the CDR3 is TGTGCCAGCTCACCGGAGGGTGGTATCAATGAGCAGTTCTTC. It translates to CASSPEGGINEQFF. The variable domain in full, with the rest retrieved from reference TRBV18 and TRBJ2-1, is NAGVMQNPRHLVRRRGQEARLRCSPMKGHSHVYWYRQLPEEGLKFMVYLQKENIIDESGMPKERFSAEFPKEGPSILRIQQVVRGDSAAYFCASSPEGGINEQFFGPGTRLTVL.

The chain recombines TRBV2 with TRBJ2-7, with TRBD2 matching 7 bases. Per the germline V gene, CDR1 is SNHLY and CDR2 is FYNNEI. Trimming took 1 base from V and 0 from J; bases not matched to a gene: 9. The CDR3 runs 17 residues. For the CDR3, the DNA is TGTGCCAGCAGTGAAGGGCTTCCTAGCGGTAGCTCCTACGAGCAGTACTTC. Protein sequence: CASSEGLPSGSSYEQYF.

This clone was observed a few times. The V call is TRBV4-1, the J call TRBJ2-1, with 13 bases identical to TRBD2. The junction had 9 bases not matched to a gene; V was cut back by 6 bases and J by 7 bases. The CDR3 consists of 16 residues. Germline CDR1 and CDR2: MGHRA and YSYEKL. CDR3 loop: CASRLAGGNPLNEQFF. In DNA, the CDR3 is TGCGCCAGCAGACTAGCGGGAGGGAATCCTCTTAATGAGCAGTTCTTC.

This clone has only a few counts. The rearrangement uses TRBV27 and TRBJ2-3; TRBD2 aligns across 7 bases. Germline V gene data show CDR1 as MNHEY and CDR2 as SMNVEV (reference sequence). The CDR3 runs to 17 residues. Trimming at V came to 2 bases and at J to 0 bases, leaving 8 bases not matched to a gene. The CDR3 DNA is TGTGCCAGCAGTTTAGGGTGGGCTAGCGGCAGCACAGATACGCAGTATTTT. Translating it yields CASSLGWASGSTDTQYF.

Written as DNA, the CDR3 is TGCGCCAGCAGCCTGCTAGCGGGGGCCCTCCATGAGCAGTTCTTC. Its translation is CASSLLAGALHEQFF. V gene TRBV5-1 combines with J gene TRBJ2-1, with 10 bases identical to TRBD2. The CDR3 consists of 15 residues. After removal of 4 bases from V and 8 bases from J, the junction contained 9 bases not matched to a gene. The germline CDR1 and CDR2 sequences are SGHRS and YFSETQ.

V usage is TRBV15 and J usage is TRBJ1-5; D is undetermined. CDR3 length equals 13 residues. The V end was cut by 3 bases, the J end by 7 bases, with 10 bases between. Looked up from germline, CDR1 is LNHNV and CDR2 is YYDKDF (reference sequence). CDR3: CATSSQRAQPQHF. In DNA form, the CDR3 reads TGTGCCACCAGCAGCCAAAGAGCCCAGCCCCAGCATTTT.

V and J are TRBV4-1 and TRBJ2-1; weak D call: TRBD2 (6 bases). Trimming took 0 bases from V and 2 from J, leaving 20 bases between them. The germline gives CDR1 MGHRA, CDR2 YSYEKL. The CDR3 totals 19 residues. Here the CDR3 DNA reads TGCGCCAGCAGCCAAGAGAGGGGACCGGGACTGCTAACCTACAATGAGCAGTTCTTC. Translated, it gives CASSQERGPGLLTYNEQFF.

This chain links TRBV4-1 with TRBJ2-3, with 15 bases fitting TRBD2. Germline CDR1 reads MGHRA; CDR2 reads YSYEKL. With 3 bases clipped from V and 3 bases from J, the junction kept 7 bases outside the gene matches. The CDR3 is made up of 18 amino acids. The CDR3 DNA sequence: TGCGCCAGCAGCCAGAGGACTAGCGGGAGGGCCGAGACAGATACGCAGTATTTT. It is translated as CASSQRTSGRAETDTQYF.

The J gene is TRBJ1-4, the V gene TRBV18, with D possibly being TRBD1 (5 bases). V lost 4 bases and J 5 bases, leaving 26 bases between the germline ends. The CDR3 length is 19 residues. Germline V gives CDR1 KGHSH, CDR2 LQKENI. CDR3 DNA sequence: TGTGCCAGCTCACAGACAGAGACTAAAGGAATGAAGGGGAATGAAAAACTGTTTTTT. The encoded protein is CASSQTETKGMKGNEKLFF.

The CDR3 region is CAISDFGVGNYGYTF. The CDR3 DNA is TGTGCCATCAGTGATTTCGGGGTCGGAAACTATGGCTACACCTTC. The gene calls are TRBV10-3 and TRBJ1-2; no clear D. Trimming removed 3 bases at V and 2 bases at J, with 13 bases between. The germline gives CDR1 ENHRY, CDR2 SYGVKD. The CDR3 is 15 residues long.

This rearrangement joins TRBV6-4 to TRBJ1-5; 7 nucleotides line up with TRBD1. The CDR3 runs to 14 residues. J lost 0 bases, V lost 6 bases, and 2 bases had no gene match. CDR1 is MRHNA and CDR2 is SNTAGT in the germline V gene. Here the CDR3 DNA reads TGTGCCAGCAGGTACAGGGGTAGCAATCAGCCCCAGCATTTT. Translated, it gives CASRYRGSNQPQHF.

The CDR3 sequence is CASSPDGRQDTDTQYF. In nucleotides, the CDR3 is TGCGCCAGCAGCCCGGACGGACGACAGGACACAGATACGCAGTATTTT. This chain connects TRBV4-1 to TRBJ2-3, with D possibly TRBD1 on 6 matching bases. Trimming stripped 4 bases from V and 2 bases from J, with 16 bases between. The CDR3 length is 16 residues. CDR1 is MGHRA, CDR2 YSYEKL, per germline.

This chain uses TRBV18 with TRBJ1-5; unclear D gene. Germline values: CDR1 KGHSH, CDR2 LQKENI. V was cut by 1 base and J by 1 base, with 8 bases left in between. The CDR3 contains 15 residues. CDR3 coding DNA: TGTGCCAGCTCACCACGGGCGGGGAGCAATCAGCCCCAGCATTTT. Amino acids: CASSPRAGSNQPQHF.

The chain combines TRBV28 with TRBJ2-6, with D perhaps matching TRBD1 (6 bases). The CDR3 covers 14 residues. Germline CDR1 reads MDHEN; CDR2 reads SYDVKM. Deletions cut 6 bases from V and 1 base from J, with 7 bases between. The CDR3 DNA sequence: TGTGCCAGCAGCACAGGGTCTGGGGCCAACGTCCTGACTTTC. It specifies CASSTGSGANVLTF.

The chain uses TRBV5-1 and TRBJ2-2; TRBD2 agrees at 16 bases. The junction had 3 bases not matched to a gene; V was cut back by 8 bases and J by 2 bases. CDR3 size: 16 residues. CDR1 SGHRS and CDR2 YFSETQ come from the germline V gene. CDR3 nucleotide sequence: TGCGCCAGGGGACTAGCGGGAGGGTTTAACACCGGGGAGCTGTTTTTT. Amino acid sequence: CARGLAGGFNTGELFF. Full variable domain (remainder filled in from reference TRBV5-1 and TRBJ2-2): KAGVTQTPRYLIKTRGQQVTLSCSPISGHRSVSWYQQTPGQGLQFLFEYFSETQRNKGNFPGRFSGRQFSNSRSEMNVSTLELGDSALYLCARGLAGGFNTGELFFGEGSRLTVL.

The CDR3 region is CASWTQGFSQPQHF. The CDR3, as DNA: TGTGCCAGTTGGACACAGGGTTTCAGTCAGCCCCAGCATTTT. The rearrangement joins TRBV19 to TRBJ1-5, with D perhaps TRBD1 (6 bases). The germline V gene has CDR1 LNHDA and CDR2 SQIVND (reference sequence). The CDR3 is 14 amino acids. Trimming shortened V by 8 bases and J by 6 bases, and 17 bases separated the two germline ends.

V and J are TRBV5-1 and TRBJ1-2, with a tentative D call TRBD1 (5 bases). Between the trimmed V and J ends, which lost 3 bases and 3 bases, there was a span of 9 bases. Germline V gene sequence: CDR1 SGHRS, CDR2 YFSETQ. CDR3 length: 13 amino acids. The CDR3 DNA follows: TGCGCCAGCAGCTCCGACAGCTACTATGGCTACACCTTC. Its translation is CASSSDSYYGYTF. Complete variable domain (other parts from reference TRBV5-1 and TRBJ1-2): KAGVTQTPRYLIKTRGQQVTLSCSPISGHRSVSWYQQTPGQGLQFLFEYFSETQRNKGNFPGRFSGRQFSNSRSEMNVSTLELGDSALYLCASSSDSYYGYTFGSGTRLTVV.

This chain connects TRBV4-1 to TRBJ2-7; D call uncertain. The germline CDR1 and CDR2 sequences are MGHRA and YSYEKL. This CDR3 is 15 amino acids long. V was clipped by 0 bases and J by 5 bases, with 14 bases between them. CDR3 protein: CASSQDLAPRNEQYF. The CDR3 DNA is TGCGCCAGCAGCCAAGACTTGGCTCCCCGGAACGAGCAGTACTTC.

CDR3 in amino acids: CASSKKARGGNTGELFF. CDR3 bases: TGTGCCAGCAGCAAAAAGGCGCGGGGAGGGAACACCGGGGAGCTGTTTTTT. The V call is TRBV7-3, the J call TRBJ2-2; D is perhaps TRBD2 (6 bases). The CDR3 is made up of 17 amino acids. Trimming shortened V by 5 bases and J by 1 base, and 17 bases separated the two germline ends. Germline loops: CDR1 SGHTA, CDR2 FQGTGA.

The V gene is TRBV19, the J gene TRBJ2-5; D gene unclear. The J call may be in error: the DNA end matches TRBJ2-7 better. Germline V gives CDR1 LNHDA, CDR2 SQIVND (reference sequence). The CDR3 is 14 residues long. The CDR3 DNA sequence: TGTGCCAGTAGTAAGGGTGAGAGTAACTACGAGCAGTACTTC. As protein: CASSKGESNYEQYF.

The CDR3 is CASSERGPSGGYTF. The CDR3 coding sequence is TGCGCCAGCAGTGAAAGGGGCCCCTCTGGAGGCTACACCTTC. The chain carries TRBV10-2 and TRBJ1-2; weak D call: TRBD1 (5 bases). V gave up 3 bases and J gave up 8 bases, with 16 bases separating them. The germline V gene encodes CDR1 WSHSY and CDR2 SAAADI. The CDR3 spans 14 residues.

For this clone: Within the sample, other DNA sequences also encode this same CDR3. The CDR3 DNA reads TGTGCCAGCAGCGAACAGGGTAGCAATCAGCCCCAGCATTTT. This codes for CASSEQGSNQPQHF. The chain couples TRBV6-1 to TRBJ1-5; TRBD1 is a possible D gene (6 bases). V lost 6 bases to trimming and J lost 0 bases, with 9 bases between them. The CDR3 is 14 amino acids. Germline lookup yields CDR1 MNHNS and CDR2 SASEGT.

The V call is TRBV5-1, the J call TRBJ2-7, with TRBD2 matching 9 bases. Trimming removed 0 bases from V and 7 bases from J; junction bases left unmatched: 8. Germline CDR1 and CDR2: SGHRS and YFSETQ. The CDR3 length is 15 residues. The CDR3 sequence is CASSLADAGGREQYF. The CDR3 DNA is TGCGCCAGCAGCTTGGCCGATGCGGGAGGGCGTGAGCAGTACTTC.

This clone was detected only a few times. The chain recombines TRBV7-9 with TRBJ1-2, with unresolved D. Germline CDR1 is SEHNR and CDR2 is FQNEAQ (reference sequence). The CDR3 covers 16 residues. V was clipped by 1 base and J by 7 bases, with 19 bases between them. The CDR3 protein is CASSLVEGVAPTGYTF. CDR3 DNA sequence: TGTGCCAGCAGCTTAGTAGAGGGAGTGGCGCCGACTGGCTACACCTTC.